The clone carrying this T cell receptor (beta chain) was counted only a few times. The antigen is undetermined. This record belongs to a study of identical twins. Whole-study findings and limits: Out-of-frame beta sequences exhibited a weaker degree of excess twin sharing. While abundant cord blood beta clonotypes carried fewer insertions, memory repertoires showed no such pattern.

A universal primer site was incorporated via template switching, and the cDNA contained unique molecular identifiers. TCRdb fed the 5' RACE reads into MiXCR, producing one record per CDR3 protein. The sample holds 750,000 to 950,000 distinct CDR3 sequences, roughly 12% seen once. Germline V gene sequence: CDR1 LNHDA, CDR2 SQIVND (reference sequence). CDR3 length: 16 residues. With 1 base removed from V and 3 bases from J, the gap between germline ends came to 12 bases. The sample also formed part of further work on yellow fever vaccine responses in identical twins.

Sequencing used PBMCs. V and J are TRBV19 and TRBJ2-2, with D uncertain. The sequence derives from a young woman in good health. CDR3 coding DNA: TGTGCCAGTAGTATAGGGGCCAACCTACACACCGGGGAGCTGTTTTTT. It encodes CASSIGANLHTGELFF.